Listed here are 11 T cell receptor beta chains from one sample, sequenced in a study of T cell responses to AZD1222 COVID-19 vaccine. Repertoires were generated with immunoSEQ multiplex PCR, while TCRdb's copy carries only in-frame clones and drops some. Counted here are 60,000 to 70,000 clones, 82% occurring once; the ten biggest clones make up roughly 5.4%. The material was peripheral blood, obtained on day 0 of AZD1222 vaccination. The receptors derive from an adult in good health.

The chain links TRBV9 to TRBJ2-2; D is unresolved. CDR1 and CDR2 (germline): SGDLS, YYNGEE. The length of the CDR3 is 11 residues. V was trimmed by 4 bases and J by 6 bases, leaving 4 bases between them. The CDR3: CASSFAGELFF. For the CDR3, the DNA is TGTGCCAGCAGCTTTGCCGGGGAGCTGTTTTTT.

This rearrangement joins TRBV19 to TRBJ1-1; D ambiguous. The V gene lost 7 bases and the J gene lost 7 bases, with 19 bases spanning the gap. This CDR3 region has 14 residues. Germline V gene lookup returns CDR1 LNHDA and CDR2 SQIVND (reference sequence). In nucleotides, the CDR3 is TGTGCCAGTACCCCGGATGAGGTGAGTAGTGAAGCTTTCTTT. Translation gives CASTPDEVSSEAFF.

This chain uses TRBV7-8 with TRBJ1-4; 9 bases are shared with TRBD1. This CDR3 contains 19 residues. V dropped 5 bases and J dropped 7; count of bases not matched to a gene: 20. Germline V gene lookup returns CDR1 SGHVS and CDR2 FQNEAQ. This chain's CDR3 is CASSIYVNEQGAFSEKLFF. Written as DNA, the CDR3 is TGTGCCAGCAGCATCTATGTCAACGAACAGGGGGCATTTAGTGAAAAACTGTTTTTT.

The chain employs TRBV6-5 and TRBJ2-7, with TRBD1 identical over 7 bases. The V and J ends lost 10 bases and 3 bases, in that order; junction bases with no gene match: 3. The CDR3 has 11 residues. Germline V gene sequence: CDR1 MNHEY, CDR2 SVGAGI. The CDR3 reads CATGQLYEQYF. The CDR3 nucleotides are TGTGCCACGGGACAGCTCTACGAGCAGTACTTC.

This rearrangement joins TRBV29-1 to TRBJ1-1, with unresolved D. V lost 8 bases and J lost 11, with 18 bases in between. The germline gives CDR1 SQVTM, CDR2 ANQGSEA. This CDR3 spans 11 amino acids. The CDR3 region is CSSSMGGGAFF. Here the CDR3 DNA reads TGCAGCTCATCAATGGGCGGAGGCGCTTTCTTT.

The chain carries TRBV14 and TRBJ2-7; 10 bases fit TRBD1. The junction had 6 bases not matched to a gene; V was cut back by 4 bases and J by 3 bases. The germline V gene encodes CDR1 SGHDN and CDR2 FVKESK. The CDR3 covers 15 residues. In DNA form, the CDR3 reads TGTGCCAGCAGCCTCGGGGGACAGGGGTTCTACGAGCAGTACTTC. This sequence encodes CASSLGGQGFYEQYF.

This clone appeared a single time. The V gene is TRBV3-1 (or the pseudogene TRBV3-2), the J gene TRBJ2-7; TRBD2 matches at 8 bases. Germline-derived CDR1 and CDR2 are LGHDT and YNNKEL (reference sequence). The V segment lost 0 bases and the J segment 7 bases; nucleotides outside the gene matches: 5. The CDR3 sequence is 14 residues long. In nucleotides, the CDR3 is TGTGCCAGCAGCCAAGACGCGGGCGGGAGGGAGCAGTACTTC. Protein: CASSQDAGGREQYF.

The V call is TRBV29-1, the J call TRBJ1-1; D ambiguous. In germline, CDR1 is SQVTM, CDR2 ANQGSEA. V was clipped by 2 bases and J by 6 bases, with 7 bases between them. CDR3 length: 11 residues. The CDR3 DNA reads TGCAGCGTTGAAAATGGGCCTGAAGCTTTCTTT. It yields the protein CSVENGPEAFF.

In this sample, this clone turned up once. This chain connects TRBV3-1 (or the pseudogene TRBV3-2) to TRBJ1-3; D is perhaps TRBD1 (5 bases). CDR1 and CDR2 (germline): LGHDT, YNNKEL (reference sequence). This CDR3 is 15 amino acids long. V was pared by 0 bases and J by 2 bases, with 8 bases between. CDR3 in DNA: TGTGCCAGCAGCCAAGACAGGGCGGCTGGAAACACCATATATTTT. Protein product: CASSQDRAAGNTIYF.

This chain joins TRBV9 and TRBJ1-6, with D possibly matching TRBD1 (5 bases). The CDR3 has 14 amino acids. V gave up 6 bases and J gave up 9 bases, with 16 bases separating them. Germline CDR1 SGDLS, CDR2 YYNGEE. This CDR3 reads CASNKRGVSSPLHF. In DNA, the CDR3 is TGTGCCAGCAATAAAAGGGGCGTGAGTTCACCCCTCCACTTT.

The chain has TRBV7-2 and TRBJ2-3; perhaps TRBD2 as D (5 bases). V was pared by 1 base and J by 2 bases, with 10 bases between. The CDR3 sequence is 15 residues long. Germline V gene data show CDR1 as SGHTA and CDR2 as FQGNSA. The CDR3 here is CASSLDADYTDTQYF. The CDR3 DNA is TGTGCCAGCAGCTTAGACGCAGACTACACAGATACGCAGTATTTT. Using reference TRBV7-2 and TRBJ2-3 for the parts outside the CDR3, the full variable domain is GAGVSQSPSNKVTEKGKDVELRCDPISGHTALYWYRQSLGQGLEFLIYFQGNSAPDKSGLPSDRFSAERTGGSVSTLTIQRTQQEDSAVYLCASSLDADYTDTQYFGPGTRLTVL.